This T cell receptor beta chain was identified in a study of relationships among human T cell subsets. Study observations and caveats: Th1, Th2 and regulatory subsets overlapped substantially in CDR3 sequences.

This clonotype was recorded a few times. Its antigen is still unknown. TCR alpha and beta CDR3s were amplified from mRNA by semiquantitative ARM-PCR. Tagged nested gene-specific primers were used first, then communal superprimers amplified exponentially. TCRdb passed the multiplex PCR reads through MiXCR, listing each CDR3 protein once. Among under 15,000 distinct CDR3 sequences listed, about 60% were seen once. CDR1 is MDHEN and CDR2 is SYDVKM in the germline V gene. The CDR3 contains 17 residues. J was trimmed by 3 bases and V by 4 bases; bases with no gene match: 15. Regulatory T cells were selected from positively selected CD4+ cells using anti-CD25 beads.

The chain is built from TRBV28 and TRBJ2-7; 7 bases match TRBD1. The receptor was isolated from a man in his forties in good health. The sequencing sample was made of Tregs sorted from blood. The DNA for the CDR3 is TGTGCCAGCAGTTCTCGGACAGGACCTACACCTCACTACGAGCAGTACTTC. Translation: CASSSRTGPTPHYEQYF.